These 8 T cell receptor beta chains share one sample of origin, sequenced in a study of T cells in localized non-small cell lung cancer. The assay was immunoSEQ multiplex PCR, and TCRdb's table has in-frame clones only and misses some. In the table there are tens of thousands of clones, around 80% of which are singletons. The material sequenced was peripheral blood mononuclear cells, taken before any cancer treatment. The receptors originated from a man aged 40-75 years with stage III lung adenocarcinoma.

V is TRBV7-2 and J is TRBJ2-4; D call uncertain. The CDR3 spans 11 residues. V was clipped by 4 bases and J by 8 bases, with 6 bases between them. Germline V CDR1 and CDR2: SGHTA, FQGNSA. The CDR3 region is CASSYSHIQYF. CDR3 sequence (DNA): TGTGCCAGCAGCTACAGTCACATTCAGTACTTC.

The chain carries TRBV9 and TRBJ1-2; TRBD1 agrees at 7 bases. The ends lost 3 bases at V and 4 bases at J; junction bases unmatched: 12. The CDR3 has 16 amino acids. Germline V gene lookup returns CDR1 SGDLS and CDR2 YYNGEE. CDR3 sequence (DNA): TGTGCCAGCAGCGCTTTACAACTGGACAGGTTCTATGGCTACACCTTC. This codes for CASSALQLDRFYGYTF.

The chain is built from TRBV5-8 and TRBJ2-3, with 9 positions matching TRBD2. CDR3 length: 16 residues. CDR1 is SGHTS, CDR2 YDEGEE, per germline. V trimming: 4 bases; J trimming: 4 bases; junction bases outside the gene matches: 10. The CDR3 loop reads CASSDNSGSSPDTQYF. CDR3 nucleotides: TGTGCCAGCAGCGATAATAGCGGGAGTAGCCCAGATACGCAGTATTTT.

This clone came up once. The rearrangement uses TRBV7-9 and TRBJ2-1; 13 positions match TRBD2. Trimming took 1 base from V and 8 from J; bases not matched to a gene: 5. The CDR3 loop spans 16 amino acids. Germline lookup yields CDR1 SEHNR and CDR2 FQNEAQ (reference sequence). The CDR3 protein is CASSLGGLAGFDEQFF. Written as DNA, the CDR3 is TGTGCCAGCAGCTTAGGGGGACTAGCGGGATTCGATGAGCAGTTCTTC.

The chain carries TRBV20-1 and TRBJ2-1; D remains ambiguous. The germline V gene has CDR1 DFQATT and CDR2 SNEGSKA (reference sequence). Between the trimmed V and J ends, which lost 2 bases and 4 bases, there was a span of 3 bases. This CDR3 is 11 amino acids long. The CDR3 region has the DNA TGCAGTGCTAGACAGTACAATGAGCAGTTCTTC. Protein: CSARQYNEQFF.

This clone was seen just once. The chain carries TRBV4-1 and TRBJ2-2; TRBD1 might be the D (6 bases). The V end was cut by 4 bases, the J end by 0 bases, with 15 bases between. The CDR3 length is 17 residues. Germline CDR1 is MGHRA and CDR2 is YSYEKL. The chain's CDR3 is CASSREGTSPNTGELFF. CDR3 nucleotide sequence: TGCGCCAGCAGCCGAGAAGGGACATCTCCGAACACCGGGGAGCTGTTTTTT.

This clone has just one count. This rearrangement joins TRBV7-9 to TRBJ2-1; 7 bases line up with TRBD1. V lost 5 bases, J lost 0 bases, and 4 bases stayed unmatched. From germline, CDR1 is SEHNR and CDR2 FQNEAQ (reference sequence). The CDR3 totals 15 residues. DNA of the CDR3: TGTGCCAGCAGCCCACAGGGGAGCTCCTACAATGAGCAGTTCTTC. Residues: CASSPQGSSYNEQFF.

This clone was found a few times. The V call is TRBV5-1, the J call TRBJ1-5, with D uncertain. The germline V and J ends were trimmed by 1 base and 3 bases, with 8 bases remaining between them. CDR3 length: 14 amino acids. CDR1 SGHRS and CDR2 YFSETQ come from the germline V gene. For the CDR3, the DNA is TGCGCCAGCAGCTTGCCCGGGGACAATCAGCCCCAGCATTTT. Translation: CASSLPGDNQPQHF.